Presented here are 10 T cell receptor beta chains from one specimen sequenced in a study of identical twins. TCRdb redid the calling of the 5' RACE reads with MiXCR, one entry per CDR3 protein. Of around 1.7 million distinct CDR3 sequences in the sample, roughly a third were seen once. Sequences were obtained from cord blood. The receptors originated from a newborn girl in good health.

V and J are TRBV12-3 or TRBV12-4 and TRBJ2-5, with 13 bases aligning to TRBD2. The trim removed 4 bases at V and 11 bases at J, leaving 10 bases unmatched. The CDR3 has 15 residues. The CDR3: CASSSTSGRAGEQYF. In nucleotides, the CDR3 is TGTGCCAGCAGTTCTACTAGCGGGAGGGCCGGTGAGCAGTACTTC.

A few counts support this clonotype. The CDR3 DNA reads TGTGCCAGCAGTATTGGTCCACTCGGGGGTAACTATGGCTACACCTTC. Its translation is CASSIGPLGGNYGYTF. The chain combines TRBV28 with TRBJ1-2; tentatively, D is TRBD1 (5 bases). The CDR3 runs to 16 residues. Between the trimmed V and J ends, which lost 5 bases and 1 base, there was a span of 17 bases. The germline CDR1 and CDR2 sequences are MDHEN and SYDVKM.

This sequence joins TRBV20-1 and TRBJ2-1; TRBD1 agrees at 8 bases. V was pared by 4 bases and J by 1 base, with 6 bases of the junction left unmatched. Germline CDR1 reads DFQATT; CDR2 reads SNEGSKA (reference sequence). The CDR3 is made up of 15 amino acids. The CDR3 sequence: CSAILRTGSYNEQFF. CDR3 in DNA: TGCAGTGCTATTCTCAGGACAGGGTCCTACAATGAGCAGTTCTTC.

This clonotype was seen only a few times. The chain combines TRBV27 with TRBJ2-7; 7 bases map to TRBD2. Losses at the gene ends were 8 bases for V and 0 bases for J; bases not matched to a gene: 10. The germline V gene encodes CDR1 MNHEY and CDR2 SMNVEV (reference sequence). This CDR3 contains 15 residues. The CDR3 DNA reads TGTGCCAGCGGGGAATACGGGGGGAGCTCCTACGAGCAGTACTTC. Translation gives CASGEYGGSSYEQYF.

The chain links TRBV20-1 to TRBJ1-5, with a weak D call TRBD1 (5 bases). This CDR3 spans 15 amino acids. With 0 bases removed from V and 11 bases from J, the gap between germline ends came to 20 bases. CDR1 and CDR2 from the germline V gene are DFQATT and SNEGSKA (reference sequence). CDR3 protein: CSAREAGRMGGTQHF. Here the CDR3 DNA reads TGCAGTGCTAGAGAGGCAGGGAGGATGGGTGGGACCCAGCATTTT.

With regard to this clonotype: A much larger clone lies one base from this, so it may be a read error. V gene TRBV3-1 combines with J gene TRBJ2-1; TRBD1 agrees at 11 bases. The V gene's germline CDR1 is LGHDT and CDR2 YNNKEL (reference sequence). The CDR3 sequence is 19 residues long. In DNA, the CDR3 is TGTGCCAGCGGCCAAGACCCATCCGGGACAGGGGGCTCCTACAATGAGCAGTTCTTC. Amino acid sequence: CASGQDPSGTGGSYNEQFF.

This chain joins TRBV12-3 or TRBV12-4 and TRBJ2-1; 11 bases agree with TRBD1. V lost 1 base and J lost 13; bases outside the gene matches: 9. CDR3 length equals 15 residues. The CDR3 DNA reads as TGTGCCAGCAGTTTAGGGACAGGGGGCCAAGAGACCCAGTTCTTC. Translating gives CASSLGTGGQETQFF.

The chain uses TRBV5-6 and TRBJ2-7, with a possible D match to TRBD2 (6 bases). Germline V gene lookup returns CDR1 SGHDT and CDR2 YYEEEE. Trimming shortened V by 4 bases and J by 4 bases, and 12 bases separated the two germline ends. CDR3 length: 13 residues. The DNA for the CDR3 is TGTGCCAGCAGCAGGGACTCGGGATACGAGCAGTACTTC. This encodes CASSRDSGYEQYF. The full variable domain, its missing parts supplied by reference TRBV5-6 and TRBJ2-7, is DAGVTQSPTHLIKTRGQQVTLRCSPKSGHDTVSWYQQALGQGPQFIFQYYEEEERQRGNFPDRFSGHQFPNYSSELNVNALLLGDSALYLCASSRDSGYEQYFGPGTRLTVT.

This clonotype was observed a few times. This chain joins TRBV18 and TRBJ2-1; D not resolved. The germline V gene encodes CDR1 KGHSH and CDR2 LQKENI. The CDR3 loop spans 13 amino acids. V shed 0 bases and J shed 8 bases, with 8 bases lying between them. For the CDR3, the DNA is TGTGCCAGCTCACCACCTCTAACGGATGAGCAGTTCTTC. It is translated as CASSPPLTDEQFF.

The rearrangement links TRBV7-2 to TRBJ1-1, with D perhaps matching TRBD1 (5 bases). V was shortened by 1 base and J by 3 bases, with 15 bases between the two germline ends. The CDR3 consists of 16 residues. Germline CDR1 reads SGHTA; CDR2 reads FQGNSA. CDR3 coding DNA: TGTGCCAGCAGCTTAGGGACCCCAGGGCGCCACACTGAAGCTTTCTTT. Its protein product is CASSLGTPGRHTEAFF.